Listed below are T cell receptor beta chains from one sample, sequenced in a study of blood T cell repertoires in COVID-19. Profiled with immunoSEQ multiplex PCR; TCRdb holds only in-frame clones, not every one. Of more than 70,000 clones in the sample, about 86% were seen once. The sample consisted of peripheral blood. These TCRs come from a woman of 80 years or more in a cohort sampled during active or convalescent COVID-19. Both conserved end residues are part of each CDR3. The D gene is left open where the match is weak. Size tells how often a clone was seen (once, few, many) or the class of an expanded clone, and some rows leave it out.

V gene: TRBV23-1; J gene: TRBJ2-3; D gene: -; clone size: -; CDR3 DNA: TGCGCCAGCACCCCCGTTACGCAGTATTTT; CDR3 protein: CASTPVTQYF
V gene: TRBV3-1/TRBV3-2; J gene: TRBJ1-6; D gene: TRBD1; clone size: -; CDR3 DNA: TGTGCCAGCAGAACGGGACAGGGTATCTATAATTCACCCCTCCACTTT; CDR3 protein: CASRTGQGIYNSPLHF
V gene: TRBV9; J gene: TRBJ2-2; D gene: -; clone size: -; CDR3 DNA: TGTGCCAGCAGCGCCCGGAGCGGACGGAACACCGGGGAGCTGTTTTTT; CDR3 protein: CASSARSGRNTGELFF
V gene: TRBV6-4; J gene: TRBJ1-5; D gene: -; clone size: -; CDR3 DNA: TGTGCCAGCAGTGATCCTCAGGGTCAGCCCCAGCATTTT; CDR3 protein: CASSDPQGQPQHF
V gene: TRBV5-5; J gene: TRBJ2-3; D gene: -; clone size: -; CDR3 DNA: TGTGCCAGCAGCTTGCGGGGAGACACAGATACGCAGTATTTT; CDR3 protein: CASSLRGDTDTQYF
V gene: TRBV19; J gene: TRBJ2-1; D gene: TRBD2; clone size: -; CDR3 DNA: TGTGCCAGTAGTGGGGGACTAGCGGGACGCAGCTCCTACAATGAGCAGTTCTTC; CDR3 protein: CASSGGLAGRSSYNEQFF
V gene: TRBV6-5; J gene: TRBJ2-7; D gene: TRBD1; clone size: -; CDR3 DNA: TGTGCCAGCACCCTCGGACAGGGGCCCCACGAGCAGTACTTC; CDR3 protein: CASTLGQGPHEQYF
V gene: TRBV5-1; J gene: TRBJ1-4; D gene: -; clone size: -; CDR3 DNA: TGCGCCAGCAGCACAAGTGGGGGGGTTGAAAAACTGTTTTTT; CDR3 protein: CASSTSGGVEKLFF
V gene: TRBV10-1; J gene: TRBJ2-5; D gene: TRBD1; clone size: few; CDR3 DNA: TGCGCCAGCAGTGAACGACAGGGCATGAAGACCCAGTACTTC; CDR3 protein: CASSERQGMKTQYF
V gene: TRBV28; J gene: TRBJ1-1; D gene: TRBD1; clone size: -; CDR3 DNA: TGTGCCAGCAGACGACAGGGAGGGAACACTGAAGCTTTCTTT; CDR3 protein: CASRRQGGNTEAFF
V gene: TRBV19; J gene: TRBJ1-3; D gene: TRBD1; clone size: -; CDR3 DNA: TGTGCCAGTAGTATGCACGGGACAGGGGCCGGGGCTGGAAACACCATATATTTT; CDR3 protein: CASSMHGTGAGAGNTIYF
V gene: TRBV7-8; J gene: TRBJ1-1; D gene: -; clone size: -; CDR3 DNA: TGTGCCAGCAGCCAAGACAGGATTTGGAACACTGAAGCTTTCTTT; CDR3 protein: CASSQDRIWNTEAFF
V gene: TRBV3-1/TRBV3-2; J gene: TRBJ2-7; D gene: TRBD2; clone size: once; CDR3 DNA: TGTGCCAGCAGCAAACTACTAGCGGGGGCCTACGAGCAGTACTTC; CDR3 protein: CASSKLLAGAYEQYF
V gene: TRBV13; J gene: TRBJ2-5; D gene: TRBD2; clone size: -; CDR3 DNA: TGTGCCAGCAGCTTGGGAGGGAGGCAAGAGACCCAGTACTTC; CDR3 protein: CASSLGGRQETQYF
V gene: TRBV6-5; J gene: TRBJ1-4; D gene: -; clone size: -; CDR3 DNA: TGTGCCAGCAGGAGGAGTAATGAAAAACTGTTTTTT; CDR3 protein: CASRRSNEKLFF
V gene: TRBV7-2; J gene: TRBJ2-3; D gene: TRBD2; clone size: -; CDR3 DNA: TGTGCCAGCAGCTCGGGACTAGCGGGAGCCGGAGATACGCAGTATTTT; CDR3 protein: CASSSGLAGAGDTQYF
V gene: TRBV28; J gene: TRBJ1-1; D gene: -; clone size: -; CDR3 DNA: TGTGCCAGCAGGGCCGCCGACTGGGGCTGGAACACTGAAGCTTTCTTT; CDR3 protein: CASRAADWGWNTEAFF
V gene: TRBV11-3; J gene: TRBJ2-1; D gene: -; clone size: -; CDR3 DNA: TGTGCCAGCAGCTTAGATGGGGGGGCGGAGCAGTTCTTC; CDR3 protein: CASSLDGGAEQFF
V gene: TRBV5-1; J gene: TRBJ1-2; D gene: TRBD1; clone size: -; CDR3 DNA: TGCGCCAGCAGCCCGGGACAGGGGGACTATGGCTACACCTTC; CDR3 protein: CASSPGQGDYGYTF
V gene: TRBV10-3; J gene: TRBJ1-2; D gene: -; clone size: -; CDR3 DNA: TGTGCCATCAGTGAGGACAGCTATGGCTACACCTTC; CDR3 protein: CAISEDSYGYTF
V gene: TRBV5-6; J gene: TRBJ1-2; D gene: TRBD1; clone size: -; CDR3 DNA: TGTGCCAGCAGCTGGGACAGGGGAGCTAACTATGGCTACACCTTC; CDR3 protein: CASSWDRGANYGYTF
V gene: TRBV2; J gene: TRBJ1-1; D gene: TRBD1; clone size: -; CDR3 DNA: TGTGCCAGCAGTGCACAACAGGGGGCCGACACTGAAGCTTTCTTT; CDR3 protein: CASSAQQGADTEAFF
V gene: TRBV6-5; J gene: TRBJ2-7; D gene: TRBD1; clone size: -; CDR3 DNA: TGTGCCAGCAGTTCTACGGACAGGAAAACCTACGAGCAGTACTTC; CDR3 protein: CASSSTDRKTYEQYF
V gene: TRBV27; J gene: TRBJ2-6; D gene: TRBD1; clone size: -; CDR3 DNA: TGTGCCAGCACCAGGGGGCTTCTCAACTCTGGGGCCAACGTCCTGACTTTC; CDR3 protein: CASTRGLLNSGANVLTF
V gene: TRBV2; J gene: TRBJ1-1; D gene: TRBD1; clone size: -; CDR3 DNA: TGTGCCAGCCTCACCGGGACAGGGATTGGGGAGAGTGAAGCTTTCTTT; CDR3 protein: CASLTGTGIGESEAFF
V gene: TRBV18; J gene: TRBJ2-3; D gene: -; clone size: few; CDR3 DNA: TGTGCCAGCTCACTCGTAGCTCCCCCAGATACGCAGTATTTT; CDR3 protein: CASSLVAPPDTQYF
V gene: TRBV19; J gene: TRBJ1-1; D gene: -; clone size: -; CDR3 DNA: TGTGCCAGTAGTACCACAGGGTTGACTGAAGCTTTCTTT; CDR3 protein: CASSTTGLTEAFF
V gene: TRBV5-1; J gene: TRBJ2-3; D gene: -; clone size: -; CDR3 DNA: TGCGCCAGCAGCTTGGCGGCAGCGGCAGACACAGATACGCAGTATTTT; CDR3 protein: CASSLAAAADTDTQYF
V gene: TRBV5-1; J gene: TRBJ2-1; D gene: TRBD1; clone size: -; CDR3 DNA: TGCGCCAGCAGCGTGACAGGGTATCTTGACAATGAGCAGTTCTTC; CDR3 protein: CASSVTGYLDNEQFF
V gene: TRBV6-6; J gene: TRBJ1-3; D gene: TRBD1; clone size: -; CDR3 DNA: TGTGCCAGCAGTAGAGACAGGGTCTCTGGAAACACCATATATTTT; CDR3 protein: CASSRDRVSGNTIYF